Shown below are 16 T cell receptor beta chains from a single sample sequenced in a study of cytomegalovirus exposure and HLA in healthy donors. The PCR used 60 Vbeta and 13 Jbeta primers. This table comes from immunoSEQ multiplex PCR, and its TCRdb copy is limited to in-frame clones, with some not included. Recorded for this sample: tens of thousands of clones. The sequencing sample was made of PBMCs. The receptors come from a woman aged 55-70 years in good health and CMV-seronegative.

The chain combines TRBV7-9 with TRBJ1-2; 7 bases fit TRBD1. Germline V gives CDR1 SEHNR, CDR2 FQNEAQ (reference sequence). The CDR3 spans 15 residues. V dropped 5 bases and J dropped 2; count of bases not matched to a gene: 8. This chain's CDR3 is CASSPRMTGNYGYTF. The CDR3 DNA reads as TGTGCCAGCAGCCCCCGAATGACAGGGAACTATGGCTACACCTTC.

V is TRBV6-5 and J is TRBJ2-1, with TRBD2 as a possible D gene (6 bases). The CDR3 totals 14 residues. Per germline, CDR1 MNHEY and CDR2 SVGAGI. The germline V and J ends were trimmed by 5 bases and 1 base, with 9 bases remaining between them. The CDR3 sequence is CASSTGGSYNEQFF. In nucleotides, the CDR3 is TGTGCCAGCAGTACCGGGGGATCCTACAATGAGCAGTTCTTC.

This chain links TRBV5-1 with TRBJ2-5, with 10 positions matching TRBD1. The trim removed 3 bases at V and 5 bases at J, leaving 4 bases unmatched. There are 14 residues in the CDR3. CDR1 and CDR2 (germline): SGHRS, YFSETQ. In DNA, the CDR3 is TGCGCCAGCAGCTCGACAGGGGGCTCGGAGACCCAGTACTTC. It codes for CASSSTGGSETQYF.

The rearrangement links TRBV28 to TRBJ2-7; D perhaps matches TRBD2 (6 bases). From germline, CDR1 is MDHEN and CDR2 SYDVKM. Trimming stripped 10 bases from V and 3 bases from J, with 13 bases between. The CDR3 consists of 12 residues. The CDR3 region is CATKDYYYEQYF. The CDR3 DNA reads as TGTGCCACCAAGGACTACTACTACGAGCAGTACTTC.

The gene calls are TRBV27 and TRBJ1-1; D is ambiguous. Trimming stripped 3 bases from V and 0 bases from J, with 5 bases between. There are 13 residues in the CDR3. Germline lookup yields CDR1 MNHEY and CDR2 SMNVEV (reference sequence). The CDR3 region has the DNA TGTGCCAGCAGTTTCTGGCTGAACACTGAAGCTTTCTTT. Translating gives CASSFWLNTEAFF.

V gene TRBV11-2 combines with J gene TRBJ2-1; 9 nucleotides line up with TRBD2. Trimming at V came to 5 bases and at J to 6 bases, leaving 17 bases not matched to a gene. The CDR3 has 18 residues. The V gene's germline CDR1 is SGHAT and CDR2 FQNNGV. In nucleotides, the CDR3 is TGTGCCAGCAGCCAACCGAAAGCGGGAGGTGTCTTGGGCAATGAGCAGTTCTTC. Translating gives CASSQPKAGGVLGNEQFF.

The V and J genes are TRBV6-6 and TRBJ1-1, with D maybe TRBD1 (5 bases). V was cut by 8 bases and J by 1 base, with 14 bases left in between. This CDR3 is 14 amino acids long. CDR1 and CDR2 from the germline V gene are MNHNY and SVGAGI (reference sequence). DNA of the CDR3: TGTGCCAGCCGAATCCCCGGACAGAACACTGAAGCTTTCTTT. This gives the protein CASRIPGQNTEAFF.

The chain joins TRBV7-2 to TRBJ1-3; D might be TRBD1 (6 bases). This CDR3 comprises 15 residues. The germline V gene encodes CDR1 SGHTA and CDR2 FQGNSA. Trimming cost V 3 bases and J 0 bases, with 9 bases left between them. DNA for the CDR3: TGTGCCAGCAGCTTGCAGACAGGCTCTGGAAACACCATATATTTT. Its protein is CASSLQTGSGNTIYF.

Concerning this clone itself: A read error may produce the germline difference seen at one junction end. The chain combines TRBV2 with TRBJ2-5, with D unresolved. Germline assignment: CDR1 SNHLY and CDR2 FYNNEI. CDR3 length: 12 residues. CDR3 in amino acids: CASSEGQATQYF. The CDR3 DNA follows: TGTGCCAGCAGTGAGGGCCAAGCGACCCAGTACTTC.

CDR3 amino acids: CASSSGTKSDGQFF. The DNA for the CDR3 is TGCGCCAGCAGCTCAGGGACTAAGTCTGATGGGCAGTTCTTC. The V and J genes are TRBV5-1 and TRBJ2-1; 7 bases map to TRBD2. This CDR3 region has 14 residues. V trimming: 3 bases; J trimming: 12 bases; junction bases outside the gene matches: 12. Germline lookup yields CDR1 SGHRS and CDR2 YFSETQ.

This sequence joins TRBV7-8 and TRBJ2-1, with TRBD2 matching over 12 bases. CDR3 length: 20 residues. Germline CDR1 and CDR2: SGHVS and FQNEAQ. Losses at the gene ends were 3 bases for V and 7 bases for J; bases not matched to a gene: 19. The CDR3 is CASSLPRGGLAGGPPNEQFF. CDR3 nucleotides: TGTGCCAGCAGCTTGCCACGAGGGGGTCTAGCGGGAGGGCCGCCGAATGAGCAGTTCTTC.

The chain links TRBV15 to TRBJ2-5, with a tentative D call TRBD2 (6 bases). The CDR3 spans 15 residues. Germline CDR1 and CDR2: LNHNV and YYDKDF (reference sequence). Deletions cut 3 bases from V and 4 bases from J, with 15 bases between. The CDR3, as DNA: TGTGCCACCAGCAGGTCGGTCCAGGGAGGAGAGACCCAGTACTTC. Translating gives CATSRSVQGGETQYF.

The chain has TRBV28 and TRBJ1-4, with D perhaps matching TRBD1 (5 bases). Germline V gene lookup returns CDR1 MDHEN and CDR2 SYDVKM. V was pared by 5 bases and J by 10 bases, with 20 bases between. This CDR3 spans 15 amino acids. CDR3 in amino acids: CASSPPQPGQGKLFF. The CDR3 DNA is TGTGCCAGCAGTCCGCCTCAACCAGGGCAGGGAAAACTGTTTTTT.

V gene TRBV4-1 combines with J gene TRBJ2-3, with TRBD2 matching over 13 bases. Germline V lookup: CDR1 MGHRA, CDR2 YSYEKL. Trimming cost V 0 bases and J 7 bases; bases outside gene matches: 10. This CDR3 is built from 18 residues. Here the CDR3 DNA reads TGCGCCAGCAGCCAAGAGGCAACTAGCGGGAGGGGAGGGAATACGCAGTATTTT. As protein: CASSQEATSGRGGNTQYF.

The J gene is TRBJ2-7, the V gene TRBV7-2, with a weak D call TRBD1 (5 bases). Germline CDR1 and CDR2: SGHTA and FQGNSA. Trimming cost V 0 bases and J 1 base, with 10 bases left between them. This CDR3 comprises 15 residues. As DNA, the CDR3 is TGTGCCAGCAGCTTAGCAGGGGAAAGGTCCTACGAGCAGTACTTC. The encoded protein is CASSLAGERSYEQYF.

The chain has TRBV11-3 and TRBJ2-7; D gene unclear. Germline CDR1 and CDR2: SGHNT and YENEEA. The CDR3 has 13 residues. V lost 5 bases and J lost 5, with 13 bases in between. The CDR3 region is CASSLQTRDEQYF. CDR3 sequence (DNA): TGTGCCAGCAGCCTGCAGACCCGGGACGAGCAGTACTTC. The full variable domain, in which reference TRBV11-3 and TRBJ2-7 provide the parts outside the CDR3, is EAGVVQSPRYKIIEKKQPVAFWCNPISGHNTLYWYLQNLGQGPELLIRYENEEAVDDSQLPKDRFSAERLKGVDSTLKIQPAELGDSAVYLCASSLQTRDEQYFGPGTRLTVT.